These 32 T cell receptor beta chains share one sample of origin, sequenced in a study of blood T cells in healthy people across ages. Through a sample-barcoded 5' primer and a J-beta primer mix, a second PCR was run for roughly 7 to 12 cycles. TCRdb itself ran the 5' RACE reads through MiXCR, one entry per CDR3 protein. This table has more than 1.4 million distinct CDR3 sequences, approximately 38% appearing once. Sequenced input: blood. The receptor set was obtained from a woman aged 18-29 years in good health.

This chain links TRBV7-6 with TRBJ2-6; D not resolved. Trimming removed 5 bases from V and 0 bases from J, with 20 bases in between. CDR3 length equals 19 residues. Germline V gene sequence: CDR1 SGHVS, CDR2 FNYEAQ. The CDR3 loop reads CASSPQVGGFSSGANVLTF. The CDR3 coding sequence is TGTGCCAGCAGCCCCCAAGTCGGCGGATTCTCCTCTGGGGCCAACGTCCTGACTTTC.

This clonotype was counted between two and nine times. The rearrangement joins TRBV20-1 to TRBJ2-1; D not certain. Deletions cut 3 bases from V and 4 bases from J, with 7 bases between. In germline, CDR1 is DFQATT, CDR2 SNEGSKA (reference sequence). CDR3 size: 12 residues. This CDR3 reads CSASASYNEQFF. The CDR3 DNA reads as TGCAGTGCTAGTGCTTCGTACAATGAGCAGTTCTTC.

As for this clonotype: An end of the junction does not agree with germline; a read error may underlie this. The gene calls are TRBV7-7 and TRBJ2-1, with a possible D match to TRBD1 (6 bases). The germline gives CDR1 SSHAT, CDR2 FNYEAQ (reference sequence). CDR3 length: 13 amino acids. The CDR3 DNA reads TGTGCTAGCAGCTTAGGACAGACGGGTGAGCAGTTCTTC. Translated: CASSLGQTGEQFF.

This clonotype has more than one count but fewer than ten. The V and J genes are TRBV20-1 and TRBJ2-7; no reliable D call. Between the trimmed V and J ends, which lost 5 bases and 0 bases, there was a span of 14 bases. The CDR3 length is 14 residues. From germline, CDR1 is DFQATT and CDR2 SNEGSKA (reference sequence). For the CDR3, the DNA is TGCAGTGCTGCAGGACGGATTAACTCCTACGAGCAGTACTTC. It is translated as CSAAGRINSYEQYF.

Details on this clonotype: This likely comes from a read error, as the CDR3 has no conserved phenylalanine or tryptophan at its end. This sequence joins TRBV5-1 and TRBJ2-5, with TRBD1 matching over 8 bases. CDR1 and CDR2 (germline): SGHRS, YFSETQ. Trimming took 2 bases from V and 2 from J; bases not matched to a gene: 8. This CDR3 is 16 amino acids long. Here the CDR3 DNA reads TGCGCCAGCAGCTTTGGGCCAGGGGGCAGACAAGAGACCCAGTACAAA. This sequence encodes CASSFGPGGRQETQYK.

The chain uses TRBV12-3 or TRBV12-4 and TRBJ1-5; tentative D call: TRBD1 (5 bases). V dropped 7 bases and J dropped 2 bases, with 12 bases sitting between them. The CDR3 runs 14 residues. As DNA, the CDR3 is TGTGCCAGCACCTGGGGAGGGGGCAATCAGCCCCAGCATTTT. Translation: CASTWGGGNQPQHF.

The table lists this clonotype with a few counts. This chain uses TRBV9 with TRBJ1-2; 8 bases align to TRBD1. The V and J ends lost 0 bases and 2 bases, in that order; junction bases with no gene match: 3. The CDR3 is made up of 15 amino acids. From germline, CDR1 is SGDLS and CDR2 YYNGEE. The CDR3 loop reads CASSVESGGNYGYTF. The DNA for the CDR3 is TGTGCCAGCAGCGTAGAGTCAGGGGGCAACTATGGCTACACCTTC.

This clonotype was seen at least ten times. The V and J genes are TRBV6-5 and TRBJ1-2; weak D call: TRBD1 (5 bases). Germline lookup yields CDR1 MNHEY and CDR2 SVGAGI. V was cut by 8 bases and J by 7 bases, with 11 bases left in between. CDR3 size: 11 residues. The CDR3 region is CASGQLSGYTF. Here the CDR3 DNA reads TGTGCCAGCGGACAACTCTCTGGCTACACCTTC.

This clonotype was observed a handful of times. The chain uses TRBV7-6 and TRBJ2-1, with 11 bases aligning to TRBD2. Germline V gene sequence: CDR1 SGHVS, CDR2 FNYEAQ. The CDR3 spans 17 residues. The V segment lost 1 base and the J segment 7 bases; nucleotides outside the gene matches: 9. CDR3 coding DNA: TGTGCCAGCAGCTTAGTTCCTACTAGCGGGGGATTAAATGAGCAGTTCTTC. It encodes CASSLVPTSGGLNEQFF.

This clonotype was seen more than once but under ten times. V usage is TRBV6-6 and J usage is TRBJ1-1, with unresolved D. CDR3 length equals 13 residues. Trimming took 2 bases from V and 1 from J, leaving 5 bases between them. Germline V gene sequence: CDR1 MNHNY, CDR2 SVGAGI (reference sequence). DNA for the CDR3: TGTGCCAGCAGTTACGTCAAGAACACTGAAGCTTTCTTT. This gives the protein CASSYVKNTEAFF.

The chain uses TRBV24-1 and TRBJ1-2; 7 bases match TRBD1. V lost 4 bases to trimming and J lost 8 bases; unmatched junction nucleotides: 6. In germline, CDR1 is KGHDR, CDR2 SFDVKD. This CDR3 is 13 amino acids long. CDR3 nucleotide sequence: TGTGCCACCAGTGACAAGACAGGGTACGGCTACACCTTC. Its protein is CATSDKTGYGYTF.

The V gene is TRBV5-1, the J gene TRBJ2-6; TRBD1 matches 7 bases. The CDR3 spans 17 residues. Germline trimming cut 4 bases from V and 4 bases from J; bases unmatched to any gene: 11. The germline CDR1 and CDR2 sequences are SGHRS and YFSETQ. As DNA, the CDR3 is TGCGCCAGCAGCCCGCTTGACAGGGCTAACGGGGCCAACGTCCTGACTTTC. Protein: CASSPLDRANGANVLTF. The variable domain in full, completed from reference TRBV5-1 and TRBJ2-6, reads KAGVTQTPRYLIKTRGQQVTLSCSPISGHRSVSWYQQTPGQGLQFLFEYFSETQRNKGNFPGRFSGRQFSNSRSEMNVSTLELGDSALYLCASSPLDRANGANVLTFGAGSRLTVL.

This clonotype was seen a few times. The chain joins TRBV7-9 to TRBJ2-1; no definite D call. The CDR3 runs to 13 residues. With 1 base removed from V and 7 bases from J, the gap between germline ends came to 8 bases. The V gene's germline CDR1 is SEHNR and CDR2 FQNEAQ (reference sequence). In DNA form, the CDR3 reads TGTGCCAGCAGCTTAGGGGGTTGGAATGAGCAGTTCTTC. It specifies CASSLGGWNEQFF.

The J gene is TRBJ2-4, the V gene TRBV20-1; no reliable D call. The length of the CDR3 is 14 residues. Germline V gene sequence: CDR1 DFQATT, CDR2 SNEGSKA (reference sequence). V was shortened by 5 bases and J by 0 bases, with 11 bases between the two germline ends. CDR3 sequence reads: CSARTDGAKNIQYF. The CDR3 region has the DNA TGCAGTGCTCGGACCGATGGAGCCAAAAACATTCAGTACTTC.

The chain carries TRBV5-1 and TRBJ2-3, with a weak D call TRBD1 (5 bases). The CDR3 consists of 16 residues. The germline V gene has CDR1 SGHRS and CDR2 YFSETQ. Trimming shortened V by 0 bases and J by 4 bases, and 15 bases separated the two germline ends. CDR3 protein: CASSLAGSSSADTQYF. CDR3 nucleotide sequence: TGCGCCAGCAGCTTGGCAGGGTCTTCCTCGGCAGATACGCAGTATTTT.

J is TRBJ2-1 and V is TRBV3-1; either TRBD1 or TRBD2 may supply D (5 bases each). Germline CDR1 and CDR2: LGHDT and YNNKEL (reference sequence). Trimming took 3 bases from V and 6 from J, leaving 15 bases between them. There are 15 residues in the CDR3. The CDR3 region has the DNA TGTGCCAGCAGCCATGGCAGGCCAGGGAGCAATGAGCAGTTCTTC. Its translation: CASSHGRPGSNEQFF.

Worth noting for this clonotype: At one of its ends the junction is not consistent with the germline gene, which may arise from a read error. The V call is TRBV3-1, the J call TRBJ2-1; 7 positions match TRBD2. The CDR3 spans 17 residues. The germline V gene encodes CDR1 LGHDT and CDR2 YNNKEL (reference sequence). CDR3 amino acids: CASSPQFEGGSYSEQFF. CDR3 sequence (DNA): TGTGCCAGCAGCCCCCAATTCGAGGGAGGGTCCTACAGTGAGCAGTTCTTC.

This clonotype was found a few times. The chain carries TRBV21-1 and TRBJ1-5. TRBV21-1 is listed as a pseudogene. CDR3 size: 19 residues. CDR3 sequence: CASSKVNSADRGNNQPQHF. CDR3 nucleotides: TGTGCCAGCAGCAAAGTTAATTCCGCGGACCGTGGCAATAATCAGCCCCAGCATTTT.

The V and J genes are TRBV12-3 or TRBV12-4 and TRBJ2-7, with D perhaps matching TRBD2 (7 bases). V was pared by 6 bases and J by 3 bases, with 24 bases between. This CDR3 is 17 amino acids long. For the CDR3, the DNA is TGTGCCAGCAGCTCCTCCGGGGGGCGGGCGTACTTCTACGAGCAGTACTTC. Its protein is CASSSSGGRAYFYEQYF.

Notes on this clonotype: Its ends do not fully match the called genes, so a read error is possible. The chain has TRBV7-3 and TRBJ1-6; D perhaps matches TRBD1 (6 bases). The CDR3 runs to 16 residues. Germline V gene data show CDR1 as SGHTA and CDR2 as FQGTGA. Written as DNA, the CDR3 is TGTGCCAGCAGCTCAGGGGTCGACGCCGTTAATTTACCCCTCCACTTT. Translation gives CASSSGVDAVNLPLHF.

Written as DNA, the CDR3 is TGTGCCGTAAGGGCCATGTCGGGGACCCAGTACTTC. Translating it yields CAVRAMSGTQYF. The chain recombines TRBV6-1 with TRBJ2-5; D is ambiguous. The CDR3 contains 12 residues. Germline values: CDR1 MNHNS, CDR2 SASEGT. Trimming removed 11 bases at V and 7 bases at J, with 17 bases between.

This chain connects TRBV20-1 to TRBJ2-3, with 10 nucleotides matching TRBD2. With V trimmed by 6 bases and J by 3 bases, 9 bases remained unmatched. The CDR3 has 15 residues. From germline, CDR1 is DFQATT and CDR2 SNEGSKA (reference sequence). The CDR3 DNA is TGCAGTGCCAGACCTAGCGGGAGAATAACAGATACGCAGTATTTT. Protein product: CSARPSGRITDTQYF.

This clonotype has a handful of counts. This sequence joins TRBV5-1 and TRBJ1-1; 12 bases agree with TRBD1. V shed 0 bases, J shed 0 bases, and the junction held 6 bases outside the gene matches. In germline, CDR1 is SGHRS, CDR2 YFSETQ. The CDR3 contains 18 residues. CDR3 bases: TGCGCCAGCAGCTTGGCCCCGGGACAGGGGGCAATGAACACTGAAGCTTTCTTT. This encodes CASSLAPGQGAMNTEAFF.

This sequence joins TRBV30 and TRBJ2-1, with 7 bases matching TRBD2. The CDR3 loop spans 15 amino acids. CDR1 and CDR2 (germline): GTSNPN, SVGIG (reference sequence). V lost 8 bases and J lost 1; bases outside the gene matches: 11. CDR3 coding DNA: TGTGCCCTGGAGGTGGCGGGAGTATCCTACAATGAGCAGTTCTTC. Protein product: CALEVAGVSYNEQFF.

As for this clonotype: The junction does not match germline at one end; this may be a read error. This chain joins TRBV27 and TRBJ2-1; D is undetermined. This CDR3 region has 14 residues. Germline V lookup: CDR1 MNHEY, CDR2 SMNVEV (reference sequence). The CDR3 nucleotides read TGTGCCGGCAGTCCAGCCCTCTCCTACAATGAGCAGTTCTTC. Its translation: CAGSPALSYNEQFF.

The gene calls are TRBV20-1 and TRBJ2-1; weak D call: TRBD2 (5 bases). Trimming left V 5 bases short and J 0 bases short, with 11 bases between. This CDR3 comprises 14 residues. CDR1 is DFQATT and CDR2 is SNEGSKA in the germline V gene (reference sequence). The CDR3 bases are TGCAGTGCTGGGATGGGGAGCTCCTACAATGAGCAGTTCTTC. This gives the protein CSAGMGSSYNEQFF.

The V gene is TRBV6-1, the J gene TRBJ1-2; 12 bases line up with TRBD1. Germline loops: CDR1 MNHNS, CDR2 SASEGT. CDR3 length: 18 residues. The V segment lost 6 bases and the J segment 2 bases; nucleotides outside the gene matches: 13. The CDR3, as DNA: TGTGCCAGCAGCCAGAAAGGGGGACAGGGGGCGACAAACTATGGCTACACCTTC. It yields the protein CASSQKGGQGATNYGYTF.

In its sample, this clonotype was seen a few times. This chain joins TRBV11-2 and TRBJ2-3; a possible D gene is TRBD2 (7 bases). There are 18 residues in the CDR3. Germline lookup yields CDR1 SGHAT and CDR2 FQNNGV. The V end was cut by 4 bases, the J end by 0 bases, with 20 bases between. CDR3 region: CASSSMTGLGFSTDTQYF. CDR3 sequence (DNA): TGTGCCAGCAGCTCGATGACAGGACTAGGTTTCAGCACAGATACGCAGTATTTT.

The table lists this clonotype with a few counts. The chain employs TRBV5-1 and TRBJ2-7; the D is unclear. In germline, CDR1 is SGHRS, CDR2 YFSETQ. CDR3 size: 14 residues. Trimming took off 4 bases at V and 5 bases at J, with 16 bases between the two ends. This chain's CDR3 is CASSPVDGLDEQYF. CDR3 DNA: TGCGCCAGCAGCCCAGTAGACGGCCTGGACGAGCAGTACTTC.

V usage is TRBV10-3 and J usage is TRBJ2-1; 8 bases match TRBD1. V dropped 3 bases and J dropped 9; count of bases not matched to a gene: 10. Germline V gene sequence: CDR1 ENHRY, CDR2 SYGVKD. The CDR3 extends over 15 amino acids. DNA of the CDR3: TGTGCCATCAGTGACTCAGCAGGGGGCCAGGGTGAGCAGTTCTTC. This codes for CAISDSAGGQGEQFF.

This clonotype has a count of ten or more. The J gene is TRBJ2-6, the V gene TRBV2; D not resolved. V was shortened by 4 bases and J by 0 bases, with 4 bases between the two germline ends. The CDR3 loop spans 14 amino acids. CDR1 is SNHLY, CDR2 FYNNEI, per germline. Written as DNA, the CDR3 is TGTGCCAGCAGTGCCGTCTCTGGGGCCAACGTCCTGACTTTC. It yields the protein CASSAVSGANVLTF.

This chain connects TRBV6-2 or TRBV6-3 to TRBJ2-3; D ambiguous. The CDR3 sequence is 14 residues long. The germline CDR1 and CDR2 sequences are MNHEY and SVGEGT. The germline V and J ends were trimmed by 5 bases and 0 bases, with 9 bases remaining between them. CDR3 in amino acids: CASSRPTSTDTQYF. The CDR3 DNA is TGTGCCAGCAGTCGGCCGACTAGCACAGATACGCAGTATTTT.